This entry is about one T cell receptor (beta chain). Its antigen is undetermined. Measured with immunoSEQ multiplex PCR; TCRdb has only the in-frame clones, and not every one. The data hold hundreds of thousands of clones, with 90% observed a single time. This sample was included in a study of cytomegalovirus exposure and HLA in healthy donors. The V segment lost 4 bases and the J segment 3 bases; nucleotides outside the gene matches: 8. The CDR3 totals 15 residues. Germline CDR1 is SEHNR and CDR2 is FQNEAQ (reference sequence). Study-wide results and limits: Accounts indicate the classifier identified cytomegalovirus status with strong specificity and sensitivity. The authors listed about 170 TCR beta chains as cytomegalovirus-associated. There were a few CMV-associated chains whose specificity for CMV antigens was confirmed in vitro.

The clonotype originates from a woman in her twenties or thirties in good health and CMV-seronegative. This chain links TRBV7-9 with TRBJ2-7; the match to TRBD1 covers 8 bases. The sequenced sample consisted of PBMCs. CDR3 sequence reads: CASSSGSGQGYEQYF. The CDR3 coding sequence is TGTGCCAGCAGCTCGGGGAGCGGACAGGGCTACGAGCAGTACTTC.